This T cell receptor (beta chain) is from a study of regulatory T cells in long-lasting Graves disease (dated by TCRdb to the early 2020s). Concerning the study at large: Patients with newly diagnosed Graves' disease had been on antithyroid drugs for under 3 months. The study took place in China and was registered as a clinical trial. A total of around 35 samples underwent TCR sequencing: around 13 from persistent and some 20 from newly diagnosed Graves' disease patients. Peripheral blood TCR sequencing and RNA sequencing compared persistent Graves' disease patients with newly diagnosed Graves' disease patients. What the study reported, not specific to this receptor: Lower TCR Shannon entropy and fewer highly expanded clones were observed in persistent Graves' disease patients than in newly diagnosed patients, which suggested clonal expansion. Sequencing and analysis were limited to the TCR beta chain. Patients with persistent disease shared more public clonotypes (about 2,500) than newly diagnosed patients did (approximately 1,000). Peripheral blood alone was examined, since thyroid tissue, which constituted the primary lesion, could not be accessed. Persistent disease showed preferential use of TRBV28, TRBJ1-2 and TRBJ2-5, whereas newly diagnosed disease favored TRBV20-1 and TRBJ2-1. The authors noted that the small sample size was a limitation that may lower accuracy.

Remarks on this clonotype: Its antigen is not yet known. Base qualities are not at hand, and no much larger clone is one base apart.

The sample's time point label, decoded: newly diagnosed GD, antithyroid drugs for less than 3 months. For both TCR sequencing and RNA sequencing, RNA was extracted from PBMCs using TRIzol. The diagnosis of Graves' disease followed American Thyroid Association guidelines. The patients came from an endocrinology department in Xi'an, China. Each patient gave approximately 9.7 milliliters of peripheral blood, collected in an EDTA anticoagulant tube. Ficoll Paque Plus density gradient separation was used to isolate PBMCs, and no additional T cell sorting was done. An Agilent 2100 Bioanalyzer and agarose gel were used to check RNA quality, while a NanoDrop 2000 measured RNA concentration. CDR1 and CDR2, looked up from the germline V gene (reference sequence), are DFQATT and SNEGSKA. V is cut back by 5 bases and J by 5 bases, with 2 bases in the junction unmatched. The CDR3 spans 13 residues, from the cysteine through the phenylalanine. Of all the DNA, just the CDR3 is kept, 39 bases in frame from base 1.

Libraries came from multiplex PCR. The sequencing machine was an Illumina HiSeq 4000. TCR beta libraries were built with iRepertoire HTBI primers and Arm-PCR amplification of CDR3 regions. PCR products were gel purified before sequencing. Per the source publication's procedure: A total of fewer than 80 TRBV and under 15 TRBJ segments were identified across samples and were used for gene usage analysis of CDR3 amino acid clonotypes. Filtered high-quality paired reads were merged into contigs using COPE and FqMerger. BLAST was used to align contigs to IMGT TRBV, TRBD and TRBJ reference genes, and CDR3 was defined according to IMGT. Highly expanded clones were defined as clonotypes with a frequency above 0.1%. Repertoire diversity was measured by Shannon entropy, and V-J evenness by the Gini coefficient. A clonotype was considered public if more than one individual shared it. The raw public data were reprocessed by TCRdb itself: fastp quality trimming at Q25, MiXCR clonotype calling, in-frame beta chains only. Rows with a matching CDR3 protein are joined into one entry that keeps the most common DNA and genes. TCRdb, rather than the study authors, made the V and J calls. The sample table records 350,000 to 550,000 distinct CDR3 sequences; 16% of these occur just once. Jointly, the top ten make up about 25% of the sample.

This sample also appeared in a second study, on T cells in Graves' hyperthyroidism and ophthalmopathy. Looking at the second paper: A patient counted as having stable Graves' hyperthyroidism if no progression to ophthalmopathy occurred over 18 months of follow-up. The hyperthyroidism patients were between 18 and 65 years old and newly diagnosed, with a disease duration of less than 2 months. Any patient with an uncontrolled infection, another autoimmune disease, pregnancy or lactation was excluded. Diagnoses relied on clinical symptoms, serum thyroxine and TRAb, thyroid ultrasound and orbital computed tomography. The first round of RT-PCR for the TCR CDR3 was performed with the HTBI primer set and the Qiagen OneStep RT-PCR kit. Most expanded thyroid clonotypes (frequency above 0.001) were also found in blood, which suggests that blood repertoires may mirror thyroid immune responses. A 13 V-J signature model separated ophthalmopathy from stable hyperthyroidism, with around 90% sensitivity and 81% to 82% specificity in cross-validation and 80%/75% in testing. In validation, the model predicted progression to ophthalmopathy with roughly 70% sensitivity and over 72% specificity, a median of around 6.6 months before onset. A discovery cohort of about a hundred patients, approximately 45 with Graves' ophthalmopathy and 55 to 65 with stable Graves' hyperthyroidism, was used to find distinguishing TCR V-J signatures. Whether ophthalmopathy could be predicted prospectively was tested in an independent validation cohort made up of under 20 hyperthyroidism patients plus 17 patients who later progressed to ophthalmopathy. The approximately 98 discovery patients were randomly divided into training and test sets at a 7:3 ratio. Thyroid tissue and blood T-cell repertoires from several Graves' hyperthyroidism patients were also compared in the study. After sampling, hyperthyroidism patients received methimazole starting at 30 mg daily, and ophthalmopathy patients received high-dose intravenous methylprednisolone. Libraries were constructed in a second round of multiplex PCR, after which size selection and purification were performed. Sequencing of the libraries was done on an Illumina HiSeq2000 using paired-end 100 bp reads. Raw data were processed with SOAPnuke, discarding reads with adapters, uncalled bases, mean Phred below 15, or no exact constant-primer or identifier match. COPE v1.2.5 was used to merge high-quality paired reads, and clonotypes were defined as unique nucleotide sequences. MiTCR v1.1 was used to align clonotypes to the IMGT TRBV, TRBD and TRBJ reference segments. The analysis included only V-J combinations with a frequency above 0.0001, which together covered roughly 99% of the repertoires. The TCS score was defined as the ratio of F50 (clonal expansion) to E x V (chaos), calculated using BLOSUM62-based TCRdist between CDR3 peptides within each V-J. Welch's t-statistics and random forest reduced around 550 V-J features to about 12, which were used in a naive Bayes classifier (R e1071). Sample size was not statistically predetermined, and blinding of investigators to group allocation was not performed. The paper reports TCR Vbeta CDR3 sequencing of over 120 peripheral blood samples: 40 or so ophthalmopathy, over 70 hyperthyroidism and around 17 progressor patients.

The TCR originated in a woman between 18 and 30 years old with Graves disease. Donor details come from another sample of the same person, matched by shared clones. This sequence uses TRBV20-1 and TRBJ2-5, with 13 bases aligning to TRBD2. The sequences come from peripheral blood mononuclear cells (PBMCs), collected at new diagnosis, from a patient treated with antithyroid drugs. The sequenced DNA: TGCAGTGCTGGACTAGCGGGAGCTGAGACCCAGTACTTC. Translation gives CSAGLAGAETQYF.